This is a list of T cell receptor beta chains from one sample in a study of CD8+ T cells in alopecia areata. Profiling relied on immunoSEQ multiplex PCR, and the TCRdb table lists in-frame clones only, not all of them. The data show under 200,000 clones, approximately 62% seen once. The sequences come from CD4+ T cells sorted from blood, collected at week 24, from a patient treated with tofacitinib. The receptors here all came from a human donor with alopecia areata. The CDR3 runs from the conserved cysteine through the conserved F or W. The order of the fields is V gene, clone size, D gene, J gene, CDR3 DNA, CDR3 protein. The D gene is left open where the match is weak. Clone size is given for some rows only: seen once, a few or many times, or a class if the clone is expanded.

TRBV29-1,few,TRBD2,TRBJ2-1,TGCAGCGTTGCGGGCATAGCGGGGGGGGCCAGTGAGCAGTTCTTC,CSVAGIAGGASEQFF
TRBV29-1,NA,NA,TRBJ2-5,TGCAGCGCCACCTTGGCGGGAGAGACCCAGTACTTC,CSATLAGETQYF
TRBV2,few,NA,TRBJ1-1,TGTGCCAGCAGTGTCGGAGAGAACACTGAAGCTTTCTTT,CASSVGENTEAFF
TRBV6-5,few,NA,TRBJ1-1,TGTGCCAGCAGTTACCTTGAGAACACTGAAGCTTTCTTT,CASSYLENTEAFF
TRBV7-9,NA,TRBD1,TRBJ1-5,TGTGCCAGCAGCTCCCAGGGGGGGAATCAGCCCCAGCATTTT,CASSSQGGNQPQHF
TRBV2,NA,NA,TRBJ1-2,TGTGCCAGCAGTGACCAGGGGATTCTAAACTATGGCTACACCTTC,CASSDQGILNYGYTF
TRBV6-5,NA,NA,TRBJ1-2,TGTGCCAGCAGCCCCGACCCCCTCTATGGCTACACCTTC,CASSPDPLYGYTF
TRBV29-1,NA,TRBD1,TRBJ1-2,TGCAGCGTGGGGGGACAGGGCGACTATGGCTACACCTTC,CSVGGQGDYGYTF
TRBV4-2,once,NA,TRBJ1-5,TGTGCCAGCAGCCAAAGAGCGGGGGTAGATCAGCCCCAGCATTTT,CASSQRAGVDQPQHF
TRBV11-1,few,TRBD1,TRBJ2-1,TGTGCCAGCAGCTCGGGACAGGGCTACAATGAGCAGTTCTTC,CASSSGQGYNEQFF
TRBV30,NA,NA,TRBJ1-2,TGTGCCAAAATGACCGCCGCTAGCTATGGCTACACCTTC,CAKMTAASYGYTF
TRBV30,NA,NA,TRBJ1-5,TGTGCCTGGACACAGGGAAGCAATCAGCCCCAGCATTTT,CAWTQGSNQPQHF
TRBV29-1,NA,TRBD1,TRBJ1-1,TGCAGCGTTCCCTGGACAGGGGGTCGACAGACTGAAGCTTTCTTT,CSVPWTGGRQTEAFF
TRBV10-3,NA,NA,TRBJ2-7,TGTGCCATCAGTGAAGGCTTCTACGAGCAGTACTTC,CAISEGFYEQYF
TRBV30,once,NA,TRBJ2-3,TGTGCCTGGAGCGGGGTGAACCAGGATACGCAGTATTTT,CAWSGVNQDTQYF
TRBV29-1,NA,NA,TRBJ2-1,TGCAGCGCACCGGGGGTAGAAACCTACAATGAGCAGTTCTTC,CSAPGVETYNEQFF
TRBV11-1,NA,NA,TRBJ1-1,TGTGCCAGCAGCTTAACGGGGATCGCTGAAGCTTTCTTT,CASSLTGIAEAFF
TRBV25-1,NA,TRBD1,TRBJ1-2,TGTGCCAGCAGTGAATGGGACAGGGGGTTTGGCTACACCTTC,CASSEWDRGFGYTF
TRBV15,NA,NA,TRBJ2-7,TGTGCCACCAACCGGACAGTTACCTACGAGCAGTACTTC,CATNRTVTYEQYF
TRBV5-1,once,TRBD2,TRBJ2-5,TGCGCCAGCAGCTTGGCGAGCGGGGGACCTACAGAGCAGTACTTC,CASSLASGGPTEQYF
TRBV15,NA,NA,TRBJ1-5,TGTGCCACCTCCGGCATCGCTCAGCCCCAGCATTTT,CATSGIAQPQHF
TRBV9,NA,NA,TRBJ1-6,TGTGCCAGCAGCGTAGTCTTAGGTTCACCCCTCCACTTT,CASSVVLGSPLHF
TRBV30,few,NA,TRBJ1-2,TGTGCCTGGACCTGGAGCCGTGGCTACACCTTC,CAWTWSRGYTF
TRBV30,few,NA,TRBJ1-2,TGTGCCTGGAGCCGTAAGGGGAGTAGCTATGGCTACACCTTC,CAWSRKGSSYGYTF
TRBV15,NA,NA,TRBJ2-2,TGTGCCACCAGCAGAGGAGGGTTTGGGGACACCGGGGAGCTGTTTTTT,CATSRGGFGDTGELFF
TRBV21-1,few,NA,TRBJ2-1,TGTGCCAGCAGCAAAGAAGGGGCCCTTCTCTACAATGAGCAGTTCTTC,CASSKEGALLYNEQFF
TRBV25-1,NA,NA,TRBJ2-7,TGTGCCAGCAGCTTAAACTTTGGGCACGGCGAGCAGTACTTC,CASSLNFGHGEQYF
TRBV29-1,few,TRBD1,TRBJ2-7,TGCAGCGCAGGACAGGCGTTCTCCTACGAGCAGTACTTC,CSAGQAFSYEQYF
TRBV29-1,NA,NA,TRBJ2-7,TGCAGCGTTGCCCCCGATGGGGTCAACGAGCAGTACTTC,CSVAPDGVNEQYF
TRBV7-9,NA,NA,TRBJ1-5,TGTGCCAGCAGCCAGGACGGGACGCCTGGGCCCCAGCATTTT,CASSQDGTPGPQHF
TRBV9,NA,NA,TRBJ2-7,TGTGCCAGCAGTCGTGATCTTGGGGCCTACGAGCAGTACTTC,CASSRDLGAYEQYF
TRBV5-1,once,NA,TRBJ1-1,TGCGCCAGCAGAATACGGGTCGCAGGCACGAACACTGAAGCTTTCTTT,CASRIRVAGTNTEAFF
TRBV5-1,once,TRBD1,TRBJ2-1,TGCGCCAGCAGCTTGGTTGTAGGGGGCGGCTACAATGAGCAGTTCTTC,CASSLVVGGGYNEQFF
TRBV6-4,NA,TRBD1,TRBJ1-1,TGTGCCAGCAGTCCACAGGGGGCAGGGCCGAACACTGAAGCTTTCTTT,CASSPQGAGPNTEAFF
TRBV2,few,TRBD1,TRBJ1-2,TGTGCCAGCAGTGCCTTCCGGGACAGGGATTCGGATGGCTACACCTTC,CASSAFRDRDSDGYTF
TRBV5-1,NA,NA,TRBJ2-2,TGCGCCAGCAGCTTGGCAGGGCACGCCGGGGAGCTGTTTTTT,CASSLAGHAGELFF
TRBV29-1,NA,NA,TRBJ1-1,TGCAGCGTTTCTGGTGCCACTGAAGCTTTCTTT,CSVSGATEAFF
TRBV23-1,NA,TRBD1,TRBJ2-7,TGCGCCAGCACGAGGGACAGGTACTTC,CASTRDRYF
TRBV29-1,NA,TRBD1,TRBJ1-4,TGCAGCGTAGCCGGGACAGGGAATGAAAAACTGTTTTTT,CSVAGTGNEKLFF
TRBV6-5,few,TRBD2,TRBJ2-3,TGTGCCAGCAGTTACGGGCTAGCGGGGACAGATACGCAGTATTTT,CASSYGLAGTDTQYF
TRBV5-1,NA,NA,TRBJ2-7,TGCGCCAGCAGCCCGGGGTACGAGCAGTACTTC,CASSPGYEQYF
TRBV19,NA,NA,TRBJ2-3,TGTGCCACTCGGACGTGGGGAGGAACAGATACGCAGTATTTT,CATRTWGGTDTQYF
TRBV7-7,NA,NA,TRBJ2-7,TGTGCTAGCAGCTTAGCGCTGGACAACACCCCGATCTTC,CASSLALDNTPIF
TRBV29-1,NA,TRBD1,TRBJ2-7,TGCAGCTCGATGACACAGGGGAACGAGCAGTACTTC,CSSMTQGNEQYF
TRBV27,NA,NA,TRBJ1-6,TGTGCCAGCAGTTTTCAGGACGGAAGAAATTCACCCCTCCACTTT,CASSFQDGRNSPLHF
TRBV5-1,NA,TRBD1,TRBJ2-3,TGCGCCAGCAGCCCGGGACAGGGGGCCGGGACGCAGTATTTT,CASSPGQGAGTQYF
TRBV18,NA,NA,TRBJ1-1,TGTGCCAGCTCAGAGACAGGCCCGAACACTGAAGCTTTCTTT,CASSETGPNTEAFF
TRBV25-1,NA,NA,TRBJ1-1,TGTGCCAGCACCGCACCCAGGGCGACTGAAGCTTTCTTT,CASTAPRATEAFF
TRBV29-1,few,NA,TRBJ1-1,TGCAGCGTTGTGTGGCTTAAGAGGAACACTGAAGCTTTCTTT,CSVVWLKRNTEAFF
TRBV6-5,NA,NA,TRBJ1-2,TGTGCCAGCAGTTACTCTTCACGGAATGGCTACACCTTC,CASSYSSRNGYTF
TRBV30,few,TRBD2,TRBJ2-1,TGTGCCTGGAGTGTAGGGACTAGCGGACTCAATGAGCAGTTCTTC,CAWSVGTSGLNEQFF
TRBV29-1,few,NA,TRBJ1-2,TGCAGCGTTGATGGGGAGGGCTACACCTTC,CSVDGEGYTF
TRBV10-3,NA,NA,TRBJ1-5,TGTGCCATCAGTACAAGTAGCAATCAGCCCCAGCATTTT,CAISTSSNQPQHF